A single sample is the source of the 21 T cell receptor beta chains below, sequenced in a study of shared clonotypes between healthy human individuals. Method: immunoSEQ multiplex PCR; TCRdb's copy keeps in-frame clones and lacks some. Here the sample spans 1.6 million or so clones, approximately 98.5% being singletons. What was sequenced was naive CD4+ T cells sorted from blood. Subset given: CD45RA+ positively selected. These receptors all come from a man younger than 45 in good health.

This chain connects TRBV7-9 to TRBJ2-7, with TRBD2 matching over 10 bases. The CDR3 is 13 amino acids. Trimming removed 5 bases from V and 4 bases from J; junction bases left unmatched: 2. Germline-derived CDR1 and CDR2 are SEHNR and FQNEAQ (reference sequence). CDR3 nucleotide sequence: TGTGCCAGCAGCGCGGGACTAGCGTACGAGCAGTACTTC. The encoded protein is CASSAGLAYEQYF.

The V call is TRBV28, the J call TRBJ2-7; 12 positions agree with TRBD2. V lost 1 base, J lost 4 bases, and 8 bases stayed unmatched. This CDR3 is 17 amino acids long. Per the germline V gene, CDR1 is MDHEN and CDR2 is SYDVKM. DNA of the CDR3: TGTGCCAGCAGTTTATACCTGACTAGCGGGAGTAAGTACGAGCAGTACTTC. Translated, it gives CASSLYLTSGSKYEQYF.

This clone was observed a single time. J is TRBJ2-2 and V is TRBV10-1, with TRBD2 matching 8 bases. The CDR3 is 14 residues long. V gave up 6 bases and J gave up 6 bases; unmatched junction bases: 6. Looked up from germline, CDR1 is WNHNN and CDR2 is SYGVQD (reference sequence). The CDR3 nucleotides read TGCGCCAGCAGCCCGGGACTAGTATCCGGGGAGCTGTTTTTT. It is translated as CASSPGLVSGELFF.

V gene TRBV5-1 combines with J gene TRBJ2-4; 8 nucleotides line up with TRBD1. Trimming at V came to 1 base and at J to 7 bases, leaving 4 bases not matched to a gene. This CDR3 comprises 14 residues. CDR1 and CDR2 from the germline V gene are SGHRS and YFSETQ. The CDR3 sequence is CASSLQGADNIQYF. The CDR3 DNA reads TGCGCCAGCAGCTTGCAGGGGGCAGATAACATTCAGTACTTC.

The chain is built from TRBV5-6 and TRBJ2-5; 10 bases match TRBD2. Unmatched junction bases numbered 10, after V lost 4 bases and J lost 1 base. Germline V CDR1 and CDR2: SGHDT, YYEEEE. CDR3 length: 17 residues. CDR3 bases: TGTGCCAGCAGCGCCGCTACCCGACTAGCGGGCCAAGAGACCCAGTACTTC. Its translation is CASSAATRLAGQETQYF. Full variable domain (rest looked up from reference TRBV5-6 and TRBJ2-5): DAGVTQSPTHLIKTRGQQVTLRCSPKSGHDTVSWYQQALGQGPQFIFQYYEEEERQRGNFPDRFSGHQFPNYSSELNVNALLLGDSALYLCASSAATRLAGQETQYFGPGTRLLVL.

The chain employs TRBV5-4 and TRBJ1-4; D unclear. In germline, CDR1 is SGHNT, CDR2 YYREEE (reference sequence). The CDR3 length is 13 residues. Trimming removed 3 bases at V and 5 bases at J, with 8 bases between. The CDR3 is CASSSVTNEKLFF. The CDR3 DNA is TGTGCCAGCAGCTCGGTCACCAATGAAAAACTGTTTTTT.

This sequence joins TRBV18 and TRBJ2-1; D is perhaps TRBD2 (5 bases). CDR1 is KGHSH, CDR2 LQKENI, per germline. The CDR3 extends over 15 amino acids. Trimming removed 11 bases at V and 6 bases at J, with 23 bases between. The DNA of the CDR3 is TGTGCCGCTCATGCTCTAGCCCACCCCCCCAATGAGCAGTTCTTC. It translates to CAAHALAHPPNEQFF.

The CDR3 protein is CASSFTPGTEYNEQFF. The DNA of the CDR3 is TGTGCCAGCAGCTTTACTCCAGGAACGGAGTACAATGAGCAGTTCTTC. The V call is TRBV7-3, the J call TRBJ2-1; D gene ambiguous. Trimming pared 3 bases from V and 4 bases from J, leaving 16 bases between. The CDR3 runs to 16 residues. Germline CDR1 reads SGHTA; CDR2 reads FQGTGA.

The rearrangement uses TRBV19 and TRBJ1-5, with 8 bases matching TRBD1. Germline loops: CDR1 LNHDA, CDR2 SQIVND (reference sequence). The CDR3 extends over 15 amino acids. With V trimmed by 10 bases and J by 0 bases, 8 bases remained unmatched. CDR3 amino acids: CATQAGGNSNQPQHF. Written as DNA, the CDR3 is TGTGCCACCCAAGCAGGGGGCAATAGCAATCAGCCCCAGCATTTT.

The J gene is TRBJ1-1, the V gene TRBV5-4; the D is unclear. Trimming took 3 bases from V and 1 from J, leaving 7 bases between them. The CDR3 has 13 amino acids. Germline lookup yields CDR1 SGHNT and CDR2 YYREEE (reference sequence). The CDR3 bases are TGTGCCAGCAGCTCGAGGGAGAACACTGAAGCTTTCTTT. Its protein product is CASSSRENTEAFF. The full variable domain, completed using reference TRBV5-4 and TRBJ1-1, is ETGVTQSPTHLIKTRGQQVTLRCSSQSGHNTVSWYQQALGQGPQFIFQYYREEENGRGNFPPRFSGLQFPNYSSELNVNALELDDSALYLCASSSRENTEAFFGQGTRLTVV.

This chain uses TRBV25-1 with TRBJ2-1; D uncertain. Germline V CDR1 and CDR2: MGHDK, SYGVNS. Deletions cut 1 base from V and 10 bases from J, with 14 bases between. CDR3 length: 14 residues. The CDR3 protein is CASSESGRGNEQFF. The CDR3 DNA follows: TGTGCCAGCAGTGAATCGGGCCGCGGCAACGAGCAGTTCTTC.

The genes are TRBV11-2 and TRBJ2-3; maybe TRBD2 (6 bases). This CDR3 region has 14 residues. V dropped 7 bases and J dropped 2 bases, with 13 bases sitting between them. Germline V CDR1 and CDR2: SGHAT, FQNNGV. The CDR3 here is CASKEGRFTDTQYF. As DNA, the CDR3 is TGTGCCAGCAAGGAGGGGAGGTTCACAGATACGCAGTATTTT.

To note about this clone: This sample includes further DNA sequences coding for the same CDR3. The CDR3 loop reads CASKGSGYEQYF. CDR3 in DNA: TGTGCCAGCAAGGGGTCCGGTTACGAGCAGTACTTC. This chain joins TRBV2 and TRBJ2-7; D perhaps matches TRBD1 (5 bases). V was trimmed by 7 bases and J by 4 bases, leaving 11 bases between them. Germline V gene lookup returns CDR1 SNHLY and CDR2 FYNNEI. The CDR3 totals 12 residues.

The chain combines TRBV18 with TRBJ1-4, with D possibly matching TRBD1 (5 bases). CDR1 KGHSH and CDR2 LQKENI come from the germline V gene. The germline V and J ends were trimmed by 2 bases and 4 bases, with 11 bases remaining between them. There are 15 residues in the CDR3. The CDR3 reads CASSPVRALNEKLFF. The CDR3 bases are TGTGCCAGCTCACCAGTCAGGGCGCTTAATGAAAAACTGTTTTTT.

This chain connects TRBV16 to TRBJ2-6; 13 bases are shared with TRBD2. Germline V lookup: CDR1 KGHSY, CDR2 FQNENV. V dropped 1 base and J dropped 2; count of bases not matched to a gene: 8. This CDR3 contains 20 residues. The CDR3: CASSQFSPLAGGTGANVLTF. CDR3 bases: TGTGCCAGCAGCCAATTCTCCCCACTAGCGGGAGGGACTGGGGCCAACGTCCTGACTTTC.

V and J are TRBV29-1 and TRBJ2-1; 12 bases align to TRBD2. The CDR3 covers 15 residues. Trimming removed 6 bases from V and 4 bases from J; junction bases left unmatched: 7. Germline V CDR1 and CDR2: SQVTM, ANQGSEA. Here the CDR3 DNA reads TGCAGCGTGGACCCACTAGCGGGGGGATACAATGAGCAGTTCTTC. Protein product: CSVDPLAGGYNEQFF.

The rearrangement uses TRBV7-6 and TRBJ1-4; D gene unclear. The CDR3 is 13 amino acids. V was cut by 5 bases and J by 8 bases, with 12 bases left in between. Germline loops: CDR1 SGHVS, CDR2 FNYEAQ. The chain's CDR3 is CASSLHLGEKLFF. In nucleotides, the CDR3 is TGTGCCAGCAGCCTCCACTTAGGGGAAAAACTGTTTTTT.

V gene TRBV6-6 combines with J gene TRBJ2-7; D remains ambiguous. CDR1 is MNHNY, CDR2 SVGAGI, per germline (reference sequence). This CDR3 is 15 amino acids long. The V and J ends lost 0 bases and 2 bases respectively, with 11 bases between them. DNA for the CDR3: TGTGCCAGCAGTTACTCGGAAGGGCCAACCTACGAGCAGTACTTC. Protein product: CASSYSEGPTYEQYF.

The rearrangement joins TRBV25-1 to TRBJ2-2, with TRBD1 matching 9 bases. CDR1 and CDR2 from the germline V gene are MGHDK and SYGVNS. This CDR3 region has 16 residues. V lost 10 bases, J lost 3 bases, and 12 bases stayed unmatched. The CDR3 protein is CATALTGGLYTGELFF. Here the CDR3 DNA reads TGTGCCACAGCACTTACAGGGGGCTTATACACCGGGGAGCTGTTTTTT.

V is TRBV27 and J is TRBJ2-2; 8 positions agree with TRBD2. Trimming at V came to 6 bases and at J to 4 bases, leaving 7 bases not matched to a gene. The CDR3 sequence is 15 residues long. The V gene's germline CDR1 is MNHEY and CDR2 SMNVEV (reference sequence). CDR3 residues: CASRLAGLTTGELFF. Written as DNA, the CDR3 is TGTGCCAGCAGGTTAGCGGGATTGACCACCGGGGAGCTGTTTTTT.

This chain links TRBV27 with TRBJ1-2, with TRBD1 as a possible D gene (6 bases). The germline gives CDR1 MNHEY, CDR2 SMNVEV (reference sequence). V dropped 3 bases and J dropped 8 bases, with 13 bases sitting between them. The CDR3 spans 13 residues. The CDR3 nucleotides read TGTGCCAGCAGTTTCCAGGGGCTGGAAGGCTACACCTTC. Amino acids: CASSFQGLEGYTF.